These 30 T cell receptor beta chains originate from one sample sequenced in a study of cytomegalovirus exposure and HLA in healthy donors. Profiled with immunoSEQ multiplex PCR; TCRdb holds only in-frame clones, not every one. This table holds about 130,000 clones, roughly 87% found once. Sequencing used PBMCs. Receptor source: a woman aged 18-35 years in good health and CMV-seropositive.

The chain recombines TRBV14 with TRBJ1-2; D gene uncertain. This CDR3 region has 13 residues. The germline V gene encodes CDR1 SGHDN and CDR2 FVKESK. The V end was cut by 1 base, the J end by 8 bases, with 11 bases between. CDR3 sequence: CASSQATRGGYTF. CDR3 nucleotides: TGTGCCAGCAGCCAAGCTACCCGGGGAGGCTACACCTTC.

The chain recombines TRBV5-4 with TRBJ1-4, with TRBD1 as a possible D gene (6 bases). The CDR3 runs to 15 residues. With 0 bases removed from V and 7 bases from J, the gap between germline ends came to 13 bases. Germline CDR1 SGHNT, CDR2 YYREEE (reference sequence). The CDR3 nucleotides read TGTGCCAGCAGCTTGGTGGCAGGGGCGGGTGAAAAACTGTTTTTT. This encodes CASSLVAGAGEKLFF. Using reference TRBV5-4 and TRBJ1-4 for the parts outside the CDR3, the full variable domain is ETGVTQSPTHLIKTRGQQVTLRCSSQSGHNTVSWYQQALGQGPQFIFQYYREEENGRGNFPPRFSGLQFPNYSSELNVNALELDDSALYLCASSLVAGAGEKLFFGSGTQLSVL.

This clone was seen once. V usage is TRBV13 and J usage is TRBJ2-6; no reliable D call. Trimming took 0 bases from V and 2 from J, leaving 5 bases between them. This CDR3 spans 15 amino acids. Germline CDR1 PRHDT, CDR2 FYEKMQ (reference sequence). CDR3 nucleotides: TGTGCCAGCAGCTTAGGCGGAGCTGGGGCCAACGTCCTGACTTTC. Amino acids: CASSLGGAGANVLTF.

This chain connects TRBV11-2 to TRBJ1-4; TRBD1 matches 8 bases. Unmatched junction bases numbered 3, after V lost 4 bases and J lost 8 bases. Per germline, CDR1 SGHAT and CDR2 FQNNGV. The CDR3 sequence is 13 residues long. CDR3 coding DNA: TGTGCCAGCAGCTCCCGGGACAGGGAAAAACTGTTTTTT. Amino acid sequence: CASSSRDREKLFF. Full variable domain (remainder filled in from reference TRBV11-2 and TRBJ1-4): EAGVAQSPRYKIIEKRQSVAFWCNPISGHATLYWYQQILGQGPKLLIQFQNNGVVDDSQLPKDRFSAERLKGVDSTLKIQPAKLEDSAVYLCASSSRDREKLFFGSGTQLSVL.

This clone was recorded only once. The chain is built from TRBV5-1 and TRBJ2-7; TRBD2 is a possible D gene (5 bases). Germline CDR1 and CDR2: SGHRS and YFSETQ. V was cut by 9 bases and J by 7 bases, with 20 bases left in between. The CDR3 length is 13 residues. The CDR3 loop reads CATRGSGSGEQYF. CDR3 bases: TGCGCCACCCGCGGGTCGGGGTCTGGTGAGCAGTACTTC.

This sequence joins TRBV5-5 and TRBJ1-2, with D hard to call. CDR1 and CDR2 from the germline V gene are SGHKS and YYEKEE (reference sequence). CDR3 length: 12 amino acids. V was cut by 3 bases and J by 2 bases, with 5 bases left in between. CDR3 loop: CASSSGNYGYTF. In DNA form, the CDR3 reads TGTGCCAGCAGCTCGGGGAACTATGGCTACACCTTC.

The gene calls are TRBV5-1 and TRBJ1-5; unclear D gene. CDR1 is SGHRS, CDR2 YFSETQ, per germline. Between the trimmed V and J ends, which lost 2 bases and 1 base, there was a span of 10 bases. The CDR3 is made up of 15 amino acids. CDR3 sequence: CASSFAGRSNQPQHF. The CDR3 DNA reads as TGCGCCAGCAGCTTTGCGGGGAGAAGCAATCAGCCCCAGCATTTT.

The chain is built from TRBV18 and TRBJ2-3; 8 bases agree with TRBD2. CDR1 and CDR2 from the germline V gene are KGHSH and LQKENI. This CDR3 spans 19 amino acids. With V trimmed by 0 bases and J by 2 bases, 13 bases remained unmatched. CDR3 in amino acids: CASSPPWVSGDPFTDTQYF. CDR3 sequence (DNA): TGTGCCAGCTCACCACCATGGGTTAGCGGGGACCCCTTCACAGATACGCAGTATTTT.

The rearrangement links TRBV27 to TRBJ2-5; maybe TRBD1 (5 bases). CDR1 is MNHEY and CDR2 is SMNVEV in the germline V gene (reference sequence). V gave up 1 base and J gave up 1 base, with 10 bases separating them. The length of the CDR3 is 15 residues. CDR3 sequence reads: CASSLFLGPQETQYF. In DNA form, the CDR3 reads TGTGCCAGCAGTTTATTTCTGGGGCCCCAAGAGACCCAGTACTTC.

J is TRBJ2-7 and V is TRBV18, with 11 positions matching TRBD2. The CDR3 totals 17 residues. V was pared by 0 bases and J by 4 bases, with 8 bases of the junction left unmatched. The germline V gene has CDR1 KGHSH and CDR2 LQKENI. The CDR3, as DNA: TGTGCCAGCTCACCACCAAAAAGTAGCGGGGGGGTGTACGAGCAGTACTTC. It is translated as CASSPPKSSGGVYEQYF.

This clone was seen once. The gene calls are TRBV29-1 and TRBJ1-5; TRBD1 agrees at 7 bases. The germline V gene has CDR1 SQVTM and CDR2 ANQGSEA. The junction had 2 bases not matched to a gene; V was cut back by 5 bases and J by 1 base. The CDR3 spans 13 residues. For the CDR3, the DNA is TGCAGCGTTTCAGGGGGGAGCAATCAGCCCCAGCATTTT. This encodes CSVSGGSNQPQHF.

This clone ranks as medium-sized. The gene calls are TRBV27 and TRBJ2-1, with 10 positions matching TRBD2. V was pared by 3 bases and J by 8 bases, with 4 bases of the junction left unmatched. Germline loops: CDR1 MNHEY, CDR2 SMNVEV (reference sequence). The CDR3 spans 14 residues. CDR3 bases: TGTGCCAGCAGTTTGGAGCGGGGGGGCGATGAGCAGTTCTTC. Its protein is CASSLERGGDEQFF.

This clone appeared a single time. The chain joins TRBV25-1 to TRBJ1-5; D is uncertain. This CDR3 contains 16 residues. Germline assignment: CDR1 MGHDK and CDR2 SYGVNS. The ends were cut back, 2 bases at V and 6 bases at J, with 17 bases in the middle. The CDR3, as DNA: TGTGCCAGCAGTGAAAGGGAGGGTGTAACGGGTCAGCCCCAGCATTTT. Amino acid sequence: CASSEREGVTGQPQHF.

The genes are TRBV9 and TRBJ1-2; 7 bases align to TRBD1. Looked up from germline, CDR1 is SGDLS and CDR2 is YYNGEE. V shed 4 bases and J 5 bases; nucleotides not matched to a gene: 8. The CDR3 runs 14 residues. Written as DNA, the CDR3 is TGTGCCAGCAGCCCCCGGACAGGAGGATATGGCTACACCTTC. The encoded protein is CASSPRTGGYGYTF.

This clone occurred a few times. The chain joins TRBV27 to TRBJ2-3, with 9 bases identical to TRBD2. V lost 2 bases and J lost 2; bases outside the gene matches: 5. Germline V lookup: CDR1 MNHEY, CDR2 SMNVEV (reference sequence). The CDR3 length is 16 residues. The CDR3 DNA sequence: TGTGCCAGCAGTTTACTCCTAGCGGGGAACACAGATACGCAGTATTTT. It encodes CASSLLLAGNTDTQYF.

DNA of the CDR3: TGTGCCAGCAGTGAAGGGCTAAGAGGTGGCTACACCTTC. It specifies CASSEGLRGGYTF. The genes are TRBV2 and TRBJ1-2; D gene ambiguous. Looked up from germline, CDR1 is SNHLY and CDR2 is FYNNEI. The germline V and J ends were trimmed by 1 base and 7 bases, with 10 bases remaining between them. This CDR3 has 13 amino acids.

This chain joins TRBV5-1 and TRBJ2-3, with 10 nucleotides matching TRBD1. Looked up from germline, CDR1 is SGHRS and CDR2 is YFSETQ. V lost 0 bases and J lost 4; bases outside the gene matches: 5. The CDR3 runs to 16 residues. DNA for the CDR3: TGCGCCAGCAGCTTGGGGGGACAGGGGAAATCAGATACGCAGTATTTT. Encoded protein: CASSLGGQGKSDTQYF.

The V gene is TRBV28, the J gene TRBJ1-2, with 10 bases lining up with TRBD1. Losses at the gene ends were 4 bases for V and 3 bases for J; bases not matched to a gene: 14. Germline CDR1 reads MDHEN; CDR2 reads SYDVKM. This CDR3 region has 18 residues. The CDR3 loop is CASSSLFGSGTGDYGYTF. The CDR3 DNA sequence: TGTGCCAGCAGTTCCCTCTTTGGCTCCGGGACAGGGGACTATGGCTACACCTTC.

The V call is TRBV7-8, the J call TRBJ2-1; D is possibly TRBD2 (5 bases). This CDR3 comprises 13 residues. V lost 5 bases, J lost 3 bases, and 8 bases lay in between. Germline V gene data show CDR1 as SGHVS and CDR2 as FQNEAQ. CDR3 DNA: TGTGCCAGCAGCACCACTAGCTACAATGAGCAGTTCTTC. It yields the protein CASSTTSYNEQFF.

V and J are TRBV6-5 and TRBJ2-7; D call uncertain. The germline V and J ends were trimmed by 4 bases and 2 bases, with 6 bases remaining between them. The germline CDR1 and CDR2 sequences are MNHEY and SVGAGI. This CDR3 has 12 amino acids. The CDR3 DNA sequence: TGTGCCAGCAGTTCCCGTACCTACGAGCAGTACTTC. Its translation: CASSSRTYEQYF.

V gene TRBV18 combines with J gene TRBJ2-7, with 8 bases fitting TRBD1. Germline CDR1 KGHSH, CDR2 LQKENI. V lost 0 bases and J lost 5; bases outside the gene matches: 9. CDR3 length equals 16 residues. The CDR3: CASSPPSGGPTNEQYF. CDR3 nucleotides: TGTGCCAGCTCACCACCCTCAGGGGGCCCCACTAACGAGCAGTACTTC.

The rearrangement uses TRBV7-9 and TRBJ2-5, with 7 bases identical to TRBD1. V lost 2 bases to trimming and J lost 5 bases; unmatched junction nucleotides: 8. CDR3 size: 15 residues. Germline V gives CDR1 SEHNR, CDR2 FQNEAQ (reference sequence). As DNA, the CDR3 is TGTGCCAGCAGCTTACGGGGACAGCCCGGGGAGACCCAGTACTTC. Translating it yields CASSLRGQPGETQYF.

The chain combines TRBV18 with TRBJ1-1; D gene unclear. Germline V gene sequence: CDR1 KGHSH, CDR2 LQKENI. This CDR3 is 16 amino acids long. Trimming shortened V by 0 bases and J by 1 base, and 12 bases separated the two germline ends. The CDR3 loop reads CASSPPRQHRNTEAFF. CDR3 sequence (DNA): TGTGCCAGCTCACCACCGCGTCAACACAGGAACACTGAAGCTTTCTTT.

V is TRBV9 and J is TRBJ1-6; possibly TRBD1 for D (5 bases). V was trimmed by 0 bases and J by 4 bases, leaving 8 bases between them. Germline CDR1 and CDR2: SGDLS and YYNGEE. The CDR3 is made up of 15 amino acids. This CDR3 is CASSVVGDYNSPLHF. The CDR3 nucleotides are TGTGCCAGCAGCGTAGTAGGGGATTATAATTCACCCCTCCACTTT.

This rearrangement joins TRBV15 to TRBJ2-3, with unresolved D. The CDR3 sequence is 15 residues long. The germline V gene has CDR1 LNHNV and CDR2 YYDKDF (reference sequence). Between the trimmed V and J ends, which lost 6 bases and 0 bases, there was a span of 13 bases. CDR3 region: CATSGSTLSTDTQYF. The CDR3 DNA follows: TGTGCCACCAGTGGTAGCACCCTTAGCACAGATACGCAGTATTTT.

The chain is built from TRBV5-1 and TRBJ1-4, with TRBD1 matching over 7 bases. Looked up from germline, CDR1 is SGHRS and CDR2 is YFSETQ. Germline trimming cut 3 bases from V and 5 bases from J; bases unmatched to any gene: 4. The CDR3 sequence is 14 residues long. CDR3 coding DNA: TGCGCCAGCAGCTCCCAGGGGGAAAATGAAAAACTGTTTTTT. This gives the protein CASSSQGENEKLFF.

This chain uses TRBV6-6 with TRBJ1-1; 7 nucleotides match TRBD1. Germline CDR1 reads MNHNY; CDR2 reads SVGAGI (reference sequence). The junction had 5 bases not matched to a gene; V was cut back by 6 bases and J by 1 base. The CDR3 is 14 residues long. This CDR3 reads CASSQDRWNTEAFF. The CDR3 nucleotides read TGTGCCAGCAGCCAGGACAGGTGGAACACTGAAGCTTTCTTT.

This clone appeared a single time. The CDR3 coding sequence is TGCGCCAGCAGCGGGGGACAGGTCTACTCCTACGAGCAGTACTTC. Encoded protein: CASSGGQVYSYEQYF. J is TRBJ2-7 and V is TRBV5-1; TRBD1 matches at 8 bases. V shed 4 bases, J shed 0 bases, and the junction held 6 bases outside the gene matches. The CDR3 covers 15 residues. The V gene's germline CDR1 is SGHRS and CDR2 YFSETQ.

The chain joins TRBV4-1 to TRBJ1-2, with D perhaps TRBD1 (5 bases). V gave up 4 bases and J gave up 6 bases, with 18 bases separating them. This CDR3 is built from 15 residues. Per germline, CDR1 MGHRA and CDR2 YSYEKL. CDR3 protein: CASSPRGTGGDGYTF. The CDR3 nucleotides read TGCGCCAGCAGCCCGCGGGGGACTGGAGGGGATGGCTACACCTTC.

The rearrangement uses TRBV6-1 and TRBJ1-4; 11 positions match TRBD1. J was trimmed by 3 bases and V by 4 bases; bases with no gene match: 7. The germline gives CDR1 MNHNS, CDR2 SASEGT. CDR3 length: 17 amino acids. The CDR3 here is CASSAGTGGGPNEKLFF. The CDR3 bases are TGTGCCAGCAGTGCCGGGACAGGGGGAGGGCCTAATGAAAAACTGTTTTTT.